One and the same sample provided the 26 T cell receptor beta chains below, sequenced in a study of long-term antiretroviral therapy in people with HIV. Samples were assayed with immunoSEQ v3.0 at survey level. Clones were read by immunoSEQ multiplex PCR, and TCRdb kept only the in-frame ones, dropping some. The sample yields about 29,000 clones, 82% seen once. Sequencing was performed on unsorted PBMCs, taken 2.9 years after starting antiretroviral therapy. The receptors come from a man aged 50 to 59 with HIV.

This chain uses TRBV7-2 with TRBJ1-5, with D perhaps matching TRBD1 (6 bases). This CDR3 has 16 residues. V shed 4 bases and J shed 4 bases, with 17 bases lying between them. Germline V CDR1 and CDR2: SGHTA, FQGNSA. The CDR3 loop is CASSYGQSPYNQPQHF. CDR3 nucleotides: TGTGCCAGCAGCTACGGACAGTCCCCTTATAATCAGCCCCAGCATTTT.

The genes are TRBV7-6 and TRBJ2-2, with D perhaps TRBD1 (5 bases). This CDR3 is 13 amino acids long. V was pared by 9 bases and J by 5 bases, with 13 bases between. The V gene's germline CDR1 is SGHVS and CDR2 FNYEAQ. CDR3 region: CASGKGRTGELFF. CDR3 bases: TGTGCCAGTGGGAAGGGGCGAACCGGGGAGCTGTTTTTT. The entire variable domain, with the rest obtained from reference TRBV7-6 and TRBJ2-2, is as follows: GAGVSQSPRYKVTKRGQDVALRCDPISGHVSLYWYRQALGQGPEFLTYFNYEAQQDKSGLPNDRFSAERPEGSISTLTIQRTEQRDSAMYRCASGKGRTGELFFGEGSRLTVL.

The V call is TRBV5-6, the J call TRBJ2-1; D is possibly TRBD1 (6 bases). This CDR3 is built from 16 residues. V shed 4 bases and J shed 6 bases, with 20 bases lying between them. Germline CDR1 SGHDT, CDR2 YYEEEE. As DNA, the CDR3 is TGTGCCAGCAGCGTAGAAGGTGTGGGGGCGTTCAATGAGCAGTTCTTC. This codes for CASSVEGVGAFNEQFF.

This clone was detected once. This chain uses TRBV7-2 with TRBJ1-1, with TRBD1 identical over 8 bases. The CDR3 has 16 amino acids. V lost 2 bases, J lost 0 bases, and 5 bases stayed unmatched. Per the germline V gene, CDR1 is SGHTA and CDR2 is FQGNSA. CDR3 loop: CASSLSQGAMNTEAFF. CDR3 coding DNA: TGTGCCAGCAGCTTAAGCCAGGGGGCGATGAACACTGAAGCTTTCTTT.

This clone was seen once. The gene calls are TRBV10-1 and TRBJ1-1; D ambiguous. CDR1 is WNHNN and CDR2 is SYGVQD in the germline V gene (reference sequence). CDR3 length equals 13 residues. Trimming removed 6 bases from V and 3 bases from J, with 11 bases in between. The CDR3 region has the DNA TGCGCCAGCAGCGCTTCGGCCTACACTGAAGCTTTCTTT. It codes for CASSASAYTEAFF.

This clone showed up just once. The chain employs TRBV9 and TRBJ2-3; D is undetermined. The CDR3 is 15 residues long. V was pared by 4 bases and J by 3 bases, with 15 bases between. CDR1 and CDR2 from the germline V gene are SGDLS and YYNGEE. DNA for the CDR3: TGTGCCAGCAGCAATCCCCAAGGCAGGACAGATACGCAGTATTTT. This translates into CASSNPQGRTDTQYF. The full variable domain, completed using reference TRBV9 and TRBJ2-3, is DSGVTQTPKHLITATGQRVTLRCSPRSGDLSVYWYQQSLDQGLQFLIQYYNGEERAKGNILERFSAQQFPDLHSELNLSSLELGDSALYFCASSNPQGRTDTQYFGPGTRLTVL.

The J gene is TRBJ1-4, the V gene TRBV7-9, with TRBD1 as a possible D gene (5 bases). The CDR3 extends over 15 amino acids. Trimming pared 5 bases from V and 3 bases from J, leaving 13 bases between. Germline CDR1 SEHNR, CDR2 FQNEAQ (reference sequence). The CDR3 nucleotides read TGTGCCAGCAGCCCTTCGGGGGGTGCTAATGAAAAACTGTTTTTT. Translated: CASSPSGGANEKLFF.

V is TRBV13 and J is TRBJ1-1; D is perhaps TRBD1 (5 bases). V dropped 2 bases and J dropped 1 base, with 20 bases sitting between them. This CDR3 is built from 18 residues. Germline V lookup: CDR1 PRHDT, CDR2 FYEKMQ (reference sequence). The CDR3 coding sequence is TGTGCCAGCAGCTTAAATCATGGGGCAGGCCCGGGGAACACTGAAGCTTTCTTT. Amino acids: CASSLNHGAGPGNTEAFF.

The gene calls are TRBV7-8 and TRBJ2-1; D could derive from TRBD1 or TRBD2 (6 bases each). The V gene lost 3 bases and the J gene lost 6 bases, with 15 bases spanning the gap. CDR1 and CDR2 (germline): SGHVS, FQNEAQ. The CDR3 runs to 15 residues. This CDR3 is CASSLGGRVPNEQFF. CDR3 in DNA: TGTGCCAGCAGCTTGGGGGGCCGCGTCCCCAATGAGCAGTTCTTC.

The V call is TRBV7-3, the J call TRBJ1-1; 7 bases map to TRBD1. With V trimmed by 0 bases and J by 11 bases, 6 bases remained unmatched. The length of the CDR3 is 13 residues. From germline, CDR1 is SGHTA and CDR2 FQGTGA. The CDR3 loop reads CASSLTLGGEAFF. The CDR3 region has the DNA TGTGCCAGCAGCTTAACGTTAGGGGGCGAGGCTTTCTTT.

The chain combines TRBV19 with TRBJ1-2, with 7 bases lining up with TRBD1. The germline gives CDR1 LNHDA, CDR2 SQIVND (reference sequence). The CDR3 runs 12 residues. Trimming at V came to 5 bases and at J to 8 bases, leaving 5 bases not matched to a gene. The CDR3 DNA is TGTGCCAGTAGTCCGAGGGACAGCGGCTACACCTTC. Translation: CASSPRDSGYTF. The whole variable domain, remainder taken from reference TRBV19 and TRBJ1-2, is DGGITQSPKYLFRKEGQNVTLSCEQNLNHDAMYWYRQDPGQGLRLIYYSQIVNDFQKGDIAEGYSVSREKKESFPLTVTSAQKNPTAFYLCASSPRDSGYTFGSGTRLTVV.

This clone was detected only once. This rearrangement joins TRBV30 to TRBJ1-3; a possible D gene is TRBD1 (5 bases). Germline CDR1 is GTSNPN and CDR2 is SVGIG (reference sequence). V gave up 5 bases and J gave up 0 bases, with 5 bases separating them. The CDR3 is made up of 12 amino acids. The CDR3 spells CAWQGSGNTIYF. The CDR3 nucleotides are TGTGCCTGGCAGGGCTCTGGAAACACCATATATTTT.

A single count supports this clone. The V gene is TRBV28, the J gene TRBJ1-1; 7 bases are a match to TRBD1. Germline CDR1 MDHEN, CDR2 SYDVKM. The CDR3 extends over 15 amino acids. V shed 5 bases, J shed 0 bases, and the junction held 6 bases outside the gene matches. CDR3: CASSPLTGMNTEAFF. The CDR3 nucleotides read TGTGCCAGCAGTCCTCTGACAGGGATGAACACTGAAGCTTTCTTT.

The chain links TRBV6-6 to TRBJ2-7; D is ambiguous. With 0 bases removed from V and 4 bases from J, the gap between germline ends came to 7 bases. The CDR3 is 13 residues long. Germline lookup yields CDR1 MNHNY and CDR2 SVGAGI (reference sequence). The CDR3 DNA follows: TGTGCCAGCAGTTACTCGAGGCAGTACGAGCAGTACTTC. Protein: CASSYSRQYEQYF.

The V and J genes are TRBV7-9 and TRBJ1-1; 7 bases match TRBD1. Trimming took 5 bases from V and 0 from J; bases not matched to a gene: 12. CDR3 length: 17 residues. Per the germline V gene, CDR1 is SEHNR and CDR2 is FQNEAQ (reference sequence). The CDR3 coding sequence is TGTGCCAGCAGCGAACTATTCTACAGGGGTATGAACACTGAAGCTTTCTTT. The encoded protein is CASSELFYRGMNTEAFF. Using reference TRBV7-9 and TRBJ1-1 for the parts outside the CDR3, the full variable domain is DTGVSQNPRHKITKRGQNVTFRCDPISEHNRLYWYRQTLGQGPEFLTYFQNEAQLEKSRLLSDRFSAERPKGSFSTLEIQRTEQGDSAMYLCASSELFYRGMNTEAFFGQGTRLTVV.

The rearrangement uses TRBV5-1 and TRBJ2-7; 10 bases map to TRBD1. The CDR3 sequence is 15 residues long. CDR1 is SGHRS, CDR2 YFSETQ, per germline. V shed 0 bases and J 7 bases; nucleotides not matched to a gene: 7. CDR3 sequence (DNA): TGCGCCAGCAGCTTGGGGCGACAGGGGGCAGGGGAGCAGTACTTC. This sequence encodes CASSLGRQGAGEQYF. The full variable domain, its missing parts supplied by reference TRBV5-1 and TRBJ2-7, is KAGVTQTPRYLIKTRGQQVTLSCSPISGHRSVSWYQQTPGQGLQFLFEYFSETQRNKGNFPGRFSGRQFSNSRSEMNVSTLELGDSALYLCASSLGRQGAGEQYFGPGTRLTVT.

The chain is built from TRBV18 and TRBJ2-5; weak D call: TRBD2 (6 bases). There are 14 residues in the CDR3. With 1 base removed from V and 0 bases from J, the gap between germline ends came to 6 bases. CDR1 is KGHSH and CDR2 is LQKENI in the germline V gene. In DNA form, the CDR3 reads TGTGCCAGCTCACCACTAGCGGACCAAGAGACCCAGTACTTC. Its protein product is CASSPLADQETQYF.

This CDR3 reads CSVERGLGTDTQYF. Here the CDR3 DNA reads TGCAGCGTTGAAAGGGGGCTGGGCACAGATACGCAGTATTTT. The chain joins TRBV29-1 to TRBJ2-3; 7 bases agree with TRBD1. The trim removed 2 bases at V and 1 base at J, leaving 3 bases unmatched. Germline V gives CDR1 SQVTM, CDR2 ANQGSEA. The CDR3 sequence is 14 residues long.

V and J are TRBV7-3 and TRBJ2-1; TRBD1 or TRBD2 may be the D gene (5 bases each). The germline V gene has CDR1 SGHTA and CDR2 FQGTGA. This CDR3 has 13 residues. Trimming shortened V by 3 bases and J by 7 bases, and 10 bases separated the two germline ends. In DNA, the CDR3 is TGTGCCAGCAGCTTCTCTGAGGGGAATGAGCAGTTCTTC. Amino acids: CASSFSEGNEQFF.

For the CDR3, the DNA is TGTGCCAGCAGCCGGGACAGGGACGGCCAGTACTTC. Amino acids: CASSRDRDGQYF. V gene TRBV7-8 combines with J gene TRBJ2-5, with 9 bases that match TRBD1. The trim removed 5 bases at V and 10 bases at J, leaving 5 bases unmatched. The CDR3 covers 12 residues. CDR1 is SGHVS and CDR2 is FQNEAQ in the germline V gene.

The chain carries TRBV2 and TRBJ1-6, with 7 nucleotides matching TRBD1. Unmatched junction bases numbered 8, after V lost 4 bases and J lost 5 bases. This CDR3 is built from 16 residues. CDR1 and CDR2 (germline): SNHLY, FYNNEI. This chain's CDR3 is CASSVRGGRDNSPLHF. CDR3 nucleotide sequence: TGTGCCAGCAGTGTTCGAGGGGGCCGGGATAATTCACCCCTCCACTTT.

The chain links TRBV28 to TRBJ1-4; TRBD1 is a possible D gene (5 bases). Germline values: CDR1 MDHEN, CDR2 SYDVKM. The CDR3 is made up of 14 amino acids. Trimming left V 4 bases short and J 8 bases short, with 14 bases between. The CDR3 region is CASSYSREREKLFF. Here the CDR3 DNA reads TGTGCCAGCAGTTATAGCAGGGAAAGGGAAAAACTGTTTTTT.

The chain carries TRBV9 and TRBJ2-1; the D is unclear. The CDR3 has 17 residues. Trimming removed 4 bases at V and 3 bases at J, with 20 bases between. Germline V gene data show CDR1 as SGDLS and CDR2 as YYNGEE. The CDR3 bases are TGTGCCAGCAGCATTAGTCTAAGCTTGGATCGCTACAATGAGCAGTTCTTC. It translates to CASSISLSLDRYNEQFF.

The chain carries TRBV5-1 and TRBJ2-2; D possibly matches TRBD1 or TRBD2 (7 bases each). V dropped 4 bases and J dropped 5 bases, with 21 bases sitting between them. Germline lookup yields CDR1 SGHRS and CDR2 YFSETQ. This CDR3 comprises 17 residues. The CDR3 region is CASSRRQGLGGTGELFF. The CDR3 DNA reads TGCGCCAGCAGCCGGAGACAGGGCCTGGGAGGGACCGGGGAGCTGTTTTTT. The entire variable domain, with the rest obtained from reference TRBV5-1 and TRBJ2-2, is as follows: KAGVTQTPRYLIKTRGQQVTLSCSPISGHRSVSWYQQTPGQGLQFLFEYFSETQRNKGNFPGRFSGRQFSNSRSEMNVSTLELGDSALYLCASSRRQGLGGTGELFFGEGSRLTVL.

The chain uses TRBV4-3 and TRBJ2-7; 7 nucleotides line up with TRBD2. V lost 0 bases, J lost 0 bases, and 2 bases stayed unmatched. The V gene's germline CDR1 is LGHNA and CDR2 YSLEER. CDR3 length: 15 residues. CDR3 in DNA: TGCGCCAGCAGCCAAGAGGCGGGAGCCTCCTACGAGCAGTACTTC. Its translation: CASSQEAGASYEQYF.

The rearrangement links TRBV30 to TRBJ2-5; tentative D call: TRBD1 (6 bases). The CDR3 runs to 14 residues. Trimming left V 4 bases short and J 5 bases short, with 17 bases between. Germline V gene sequence: CDR1 GTSNPN, CDR2 SVGIG (reference sequence). CDR3 protein: CAWNSGAGQETQYF. DNA of the CDR3: TGTGCCTGGAACTCAGGGGCGGGCCAGGAGACCCAGTACTTC. The full variable domain, rest sourced from reference TRBV30 and TRBJ2-5, is SQTIHQWPATLVQPVGSPLSLECTVEGTSNPNLYWYRQAAGRGLQLLFYSVGIGQISSEVPQNLSASRPQDRQFILSSKKLLLSDSGFYLCAWNSGAGQETQYFGPGTRLLVL.